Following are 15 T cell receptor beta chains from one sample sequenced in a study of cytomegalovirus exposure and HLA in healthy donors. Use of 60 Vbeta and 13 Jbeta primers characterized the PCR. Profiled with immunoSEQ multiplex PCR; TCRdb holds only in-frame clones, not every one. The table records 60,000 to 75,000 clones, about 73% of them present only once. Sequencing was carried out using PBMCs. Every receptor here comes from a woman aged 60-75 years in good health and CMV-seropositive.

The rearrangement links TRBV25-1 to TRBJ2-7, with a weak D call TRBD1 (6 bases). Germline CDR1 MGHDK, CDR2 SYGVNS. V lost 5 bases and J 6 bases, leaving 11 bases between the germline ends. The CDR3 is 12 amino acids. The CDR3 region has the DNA TGTGCCAGCAGTACAACCAGGGGCGAGCAGTACTTC. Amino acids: CASSTTRGEQYF.

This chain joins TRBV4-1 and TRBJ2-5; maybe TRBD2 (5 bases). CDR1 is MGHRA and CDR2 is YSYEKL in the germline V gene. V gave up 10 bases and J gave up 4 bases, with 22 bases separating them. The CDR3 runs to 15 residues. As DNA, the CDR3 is TGCGCCAACAAGAGACTGGAGGTATTTGGAGAGACCCAGTACTTC. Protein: CANKRLEVFGETQYF.

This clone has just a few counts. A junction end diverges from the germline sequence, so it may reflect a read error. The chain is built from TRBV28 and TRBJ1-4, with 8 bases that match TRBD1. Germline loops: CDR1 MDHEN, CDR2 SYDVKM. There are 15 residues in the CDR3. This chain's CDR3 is CVSSSPTGVAEKLFF. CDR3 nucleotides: TGTGTCAGCAGTTCACCGACAGGGGTAGCGGAAAAACTGTTTTTT.

In DNA, the CDR3 is TGTGCCAGCAGCAGCCAGGGGACCCAGTACTTC. This sequence encodes CASSSQGTQYF. This chain joins TRBV2 and TRBJ2-5; D possibly corresponds to TRBD1 (5 bases). The CDR3 has 11 amino acids. Germline-derived CDR1 and CDR2 are SNHLY and FYNNEI. The ends were cut back, 6 bases at V and 7 bases at J, with 9 bases in the middle.

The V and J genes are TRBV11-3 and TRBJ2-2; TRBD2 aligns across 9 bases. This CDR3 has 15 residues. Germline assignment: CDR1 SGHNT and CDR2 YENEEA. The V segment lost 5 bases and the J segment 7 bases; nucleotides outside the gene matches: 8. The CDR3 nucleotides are TGTGCCAGCAGCCCCTTCTCTAGCGGGGACGGGGAGCTGTTTTTT. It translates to CASSPFSSGDGELFF. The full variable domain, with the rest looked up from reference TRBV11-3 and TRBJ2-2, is EAGVVQSPRYKIIEKKQPVAFWCNPISGHNTLYWYLQNLGQGPELLIRYENEEAVDDSQLPKDRFSAERLKGVDSTLKIQPAELGDSAVYLCASSPFSSGDGELFFGEGSRLTVL.

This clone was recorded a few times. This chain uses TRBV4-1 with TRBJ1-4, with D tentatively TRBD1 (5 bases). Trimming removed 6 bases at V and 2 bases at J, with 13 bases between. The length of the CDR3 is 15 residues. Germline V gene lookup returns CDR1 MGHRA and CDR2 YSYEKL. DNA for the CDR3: TGCGCCAGCAGACAGGCGACAGCCACTAATGAAAAACTGTTTTTT. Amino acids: CASRQATATNEKLFF.

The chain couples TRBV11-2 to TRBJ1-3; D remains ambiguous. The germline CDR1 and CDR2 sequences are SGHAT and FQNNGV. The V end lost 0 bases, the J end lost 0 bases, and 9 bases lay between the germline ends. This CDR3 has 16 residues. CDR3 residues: CASSLEQSSSGNTIYF. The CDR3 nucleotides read TGTGCCAGCAGCTTAGAACAGTCCTCCTCTGGAAACACCATATATTTT.

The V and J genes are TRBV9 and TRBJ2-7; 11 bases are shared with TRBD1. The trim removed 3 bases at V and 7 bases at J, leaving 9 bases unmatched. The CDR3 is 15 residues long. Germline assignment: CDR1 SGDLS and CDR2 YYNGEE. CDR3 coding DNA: TGTGCCAGCAGCGCCGGACAGGGGGCGTCTGGGGAGCAGTACTTC. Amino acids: CASSAGQGASGEQYF.

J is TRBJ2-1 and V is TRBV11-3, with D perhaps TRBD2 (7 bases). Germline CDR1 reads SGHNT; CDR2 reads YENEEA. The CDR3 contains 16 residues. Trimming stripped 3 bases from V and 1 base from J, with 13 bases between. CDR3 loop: CASSFGGQSSYNEQFF. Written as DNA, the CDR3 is TGTGCCAGCAGCTTCGGGGGGCAGAGTTCCTACAATGAGCAGTTCTTC.

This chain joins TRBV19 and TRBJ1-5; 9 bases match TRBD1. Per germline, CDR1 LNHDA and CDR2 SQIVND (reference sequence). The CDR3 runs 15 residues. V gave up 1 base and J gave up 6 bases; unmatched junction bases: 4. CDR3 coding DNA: TGTGCCAGTAGTATAGGGACAGGGGTTAGTCAGCCCCAGCATTTT. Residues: CASSIGTGVSQPQHF. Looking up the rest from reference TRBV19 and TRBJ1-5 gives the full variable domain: DGGITQSPKYLFRKEGQNVTLSCEQNLNHDAMYWYRQDPGQGLRLIYYSQIVNDFQKGDIAEGYSVSREKKESFPLTVTSAQKNPTAFYLCASSIGTGVSQPQHFGDGTRLSIL.

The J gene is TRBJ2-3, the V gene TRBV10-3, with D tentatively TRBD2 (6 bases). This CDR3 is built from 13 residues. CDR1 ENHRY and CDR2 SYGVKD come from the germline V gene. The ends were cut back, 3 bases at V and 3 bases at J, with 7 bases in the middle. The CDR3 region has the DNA TGTGCCATCAGTGACGGGGGAACAGATACGCAGTATTTT. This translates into CAISDGGTDTQYF.

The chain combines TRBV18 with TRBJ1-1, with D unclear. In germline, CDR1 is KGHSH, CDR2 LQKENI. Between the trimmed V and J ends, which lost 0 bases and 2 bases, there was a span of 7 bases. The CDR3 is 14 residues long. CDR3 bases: TGTGCCAGCTCACCACCCCCGGGAAACACTGAAGCTTTCTTT. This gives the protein CASSPPPGNTEAFF.

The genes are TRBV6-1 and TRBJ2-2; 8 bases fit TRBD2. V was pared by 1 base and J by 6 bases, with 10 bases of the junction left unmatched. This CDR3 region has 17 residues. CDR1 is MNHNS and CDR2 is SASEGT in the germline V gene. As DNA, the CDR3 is TGTGCCAGCAGTGAAGTAGCGGGACATGCTCTCCCCGGGGAGCTGTTTTTT. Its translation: CASSEVAGHALPGELFF.

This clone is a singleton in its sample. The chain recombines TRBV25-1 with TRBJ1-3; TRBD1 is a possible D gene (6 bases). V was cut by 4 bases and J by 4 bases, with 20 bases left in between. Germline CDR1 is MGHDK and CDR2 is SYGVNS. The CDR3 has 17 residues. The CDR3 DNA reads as TGTGCCAGCAGTGTGGGTCGCCAGGGGAAAGCAGGAAACACCATATATTTT. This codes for CASSVGRQGKAGNTIYF.

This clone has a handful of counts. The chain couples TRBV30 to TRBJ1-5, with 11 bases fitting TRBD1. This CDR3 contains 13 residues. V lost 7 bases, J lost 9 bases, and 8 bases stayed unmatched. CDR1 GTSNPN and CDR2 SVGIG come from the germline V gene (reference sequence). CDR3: CAFSGQGVAPQHF. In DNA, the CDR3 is TGTGCCTTCTCGGGACAGGGGGTAGCGCCCCAGCATTTT.